These 14 T cell receptor beta chains were all obtained from the same sample, sequenced in a study of cytomegalovirus exposure and HLA in healthy donors. This PCR relied on a set of 60 Vbeta primers and 13 Jbeta primers. The protocol was immunoSEQ multiplex PCR, while the TCRdb copy is restricted to in-frame clones and leaves out a portion. Of 100,000 to 120,000 clones in the sample, roughly three quarters are singletons; the top ten hold roughly 3.2%. Sequenced sample: PBMCs. Receptor source: a man younger than 45 in good health and CMV-seronegative.

The chain joins TRBV2 to TRBJ2-1, with 7 nucleotides matching TRBD2. CDR3 length: 15 residues. V was pared by 6 bases and J by 0 bases, with 5 bases of the junction left unmatched. The germline gives CDR1 SNHLY, CDR2 FYNNEI. In nucleotides, the CDR3 is TGTGCCAGCAGCAGGGAGGGGAGCTCCTACAATGAGCAGTTCTTC. Amino acid sequence: CASSREGSSYNEQFF.

The V gene is TRBV10-3, the J gene TRBJ2-3; D may be TRBD1 (5 bases). The germline V gene has CDR1 ENHRY and CDR2 SYGVKD. The CDR3 runs to 15 residues. Trimming took 6 bases from V and 2 from J, leaving 15 bases between them. As DNA, the CDR3 is TGTGCCATCAGCAAGACAGAGACTTCCACAGATACGCAGTATTTT. Translating it yields CAISKTETSTDTQYF.

The chain recombines TRBV6-6 with TRBJ1-3; D is unclear. CDR1 and CDR2 (germline): MNHNY, SVGAGI (reference sequence). Trimming took 0 bases from V and 6 from J, leaving 6 bases between them. This CDR3 contains 13 residues. The CDR3 coding sequence is TGTGCCAGCAGTTACTCAACTGTAAACACCATATATTTT. It specifies CASSYSTVNTIYF.

This clone was picked up a small number of times. V gene TRBV7-8 combines with J gene TRBJ2-5, with 9 bases that match TRBD1. The CDR3 loop spans 16 amino acids. The ends lost 6 bases at V and 5 bases at J; junction bases unmatched: 13. Germline V gene lookup returns CDR1 SGHVS and CDR2 FQNEAQ. The CDR3 is CASSRYSGQGGETQYF. Here the CDR3 DNA reads TGTGCCAGCAGTCGATATTCGGGACAGGGAGGGGAGACCCAGTACTTC.

The chain combines TRBV18 with TRBJ1-1, with D uncertain. This CDR3 is built from 15 residues. The germline V gene has CDR1 KGHSH and CDR2 LQKENI. Trimming took off 2 bases at V and 1 base at J, with 11 bases between the two ends. The CDR3 DNA is TGTGCCAGCTCACCAGAGTTTTTGTCGAACACTGAAGCTTTCTTT. It encodes CASSPEFLSNTEAFF.

The V call is TRBV18, the J call TRBJ1-1; D unclear. The V and J ends lost 6 bases and 0 bases respectively, with 11 bases between them. The germline gives CDR1 KGHSH, CDR2 LQKENI. CDR3 size: 14 residues. The CDR3 nucleotides are TGTGCCAGCTCGGCCACCACAGTGAACACTGAAGCTTTCTTT. The encoded protein is CASSATTVNTEAFF.

The rearrangement joins TRBV5-1 to TRBJ2-3; 8 bases agree with TRBD1. This CDR3 is 13 amino acids long. With 4 bases clipped from V and 6 bases from J, the junction kept 4 bases outside the gene matches. In germline, CDR1 is SGHRS, CDR2 YFSETQ. CDR3 bases: TGCGCCAGCAGCCAGCAGGGGGCGGATACGCAGTATTTT. Encoded protein: CASSQQGADTQYF.

The rearrangement joins TRBV6-1 to TRBJ1-5; possibly TRBD1 for D (5 bases). This CDR3 spans 15 amino acids. V was clipped by 2 bases and J by 5 bases, with 13 bases between them. Germline CDR1 MNHNS, CDR2 SASEGT. The CDR3 nucleotides read TGTGCCAGCAGTGAACCCCCAGGGCTTTATCAGCCCCAGCATTTT. Translation: CASSEPPGLYQPQHF.

The chain carries TRBV18 and TRBJ1-1; TRBD1 aligns across 7 bases. The CDR3 totals 16 residues. Unmatched junction bases numbered 11, after V lost 3 bases and J lost 4 bases. Germline CDR1 and CDR2: KGHSH and LQKENI. The CDR3 sequence: CASSPGRVAGGTEAFF. The CDR3 region has the DNA TGTGCCAGCTCACCGGGCCGTGTGGCAGGGGGCACTGAAGCTTTCTTT.

CDR3 residues: CASRRDRAGNQPQHF. As DNA, the CDR3 is TGTGCCAGCAGGAGGGACAGGGCGGGCAATCAGCCCCAGCATTTT. The genes are TRBV6-1 and TRBJ1-5, with 9 bases matching TRBD1. The germline gives CDR1 MNHNS, CDR2 SASEGT. The J segment lost 2 bases and the V segment lost 6 bases, leaving 5 bases of the junction unmatched. The CDR3 is 15 residues long.

In its sample, this clone was seen a few times. The DNA of the CDR3 is TGCAGCGTTGAAGCGGCAGATACGCAGTATTTT. Protein: CSVEAADTQYF. The chain uses TRBV29-1 and TRBJ2-3; D remains ambiguous. The CDR3 runs 11 residues. Trimming cost V 1 base and J 4 bases, with 3 bases left between them. Germline V gene lookup returns CDR1 SQVTM and CDR2 ANQGSEA.

The sample holds a few counts of this clone. The chain uses TRBV19 and TRBJ1-1; D remains ambiguous. Germline V gene lookup returns CDR1 LNHDA and CDR2 SQIVND (reference sequence). This CDR3 spans 12 amino acids. The V gene lost 1 base and the J gene lost 8 bases, with 8 bases spanning the gap. The CDR3 region has the DNA TGTGCCAGTAGTATAGGAGGAGGGGAAGCTTTCTTT. Amino acids: CASSIGGGEAFF.

The V call is TRBV4-2, the J call TRBJ2-3; 10 nucleotides align to TRBD2. Germline V gene data show CDR1 as LGHNA and CDR2 as YNFKEQ. The trim removed 1 base at V and 4 bases at J, leaving 5 bases unmatched. The CDR3 is made up of 16 amino acids. This CDR3 is CASSQGHSGGADTQYF. The CDR3 DNA reads TGTGCCAGCAGCCAAGGACACAGCGGGGGGGCAGATACGCAGTATTTT.

V is TRBV7-9 and J is TRBJ2-1, with 9 bases fitting TRBD2. V shed 9 bases, J shed 6 bases, and the junction held 6 bases outside the gene matches. Germline lookup yields CDR1 SEHNR and CDR2 FQNEAQ (reference sequence). CDR3 length: 13 residues. The CDR3 coding sequence is TGTGCCAGTGACCTAGCGGGGTTCAATGAGCAGTTCTTC. Protein sequence: CASDLAGFNEQFF.